What follows describes a single TCR beta chain. Its specificity is unknown. This sample is part of a study of cytomegalovirus exposure and HLA in healthy donors. Findings and caveats of the study: The study listed 164 cytomegalovirus-associated TCR beta chains. A previous analysis found most TCR beta V segments productive roughly 87% or roughly 30% of the time.

Between the trimmed V and J ends, which lost 3 bases and 4 bases, there was a span of 15 bases. This CDR3 has 15 amino acids. Per the germline V gene, CDR1 is KGHSH and CDR2 is LQKENI. The PCR contained 60 Vbeta and 13 Jbeta primers. Using immunoSEQ multiplex PCR, the repertoire was profiled, and TCRdb retains in-frame clones only, with some absent. The sample lists some 120,000 clones; under 90% were seen once. V usage is TRBV18 and J usage is TRBJ2-5; maybe TRBD2 (6 bases). The sequence derives from a woman aged 30 to 39 in good health and CMV-seronegative. Sequencing was carried out using PBMCs. For the CDR3, the DNA is TGTGCCAGCTCACCTTCGGGAGCAGGAGGAGAGACCCAGTACTTC. Amino acids: CASSPSGAGGETQYF.